This T cell receptor (beta chain) derives from a study of response to subunit inactivated influenza vaccine. This clonotype was observed a few times. Its target is unknown. Whole-study results and caveats: The authors proposed limited new T cell recruitment per seasonal influenza vaccination.

TCRdb passed the RT-PCR reads through MiXCR, listing each CDR3 protein once. The table includes roughly 700,000 distinct CDR3 sequences, more than 15% detected once. Here the sequenced sample was PBMCs from blood, taken about 11 days after vaccination. The clonotype originates from a man aged 50 to 60 who received an inactivated influenza vaccine.

The CDR3 nucleotides are TGTGCCAGCTCACCGGATCGGACGCCCGACACCGGGGAGCTGTTTTTT. This translates into CASSPDRTPDTGELFF. This rearrangement joins TRBV18 to TRBJ2-2; D is unclear. Germline CDR1 is KGHSH and CDR2 is LQKENI. V shed 3 bases and J shed 3 bases, with 14 bases lying between them. The CDR3 totals 16 residues. Combining the CDR3 with reference TRBV18 and TRBJ2-2 gives the whole variable domain NAGVMQNPRHLVRRRGQEARLRCSPMKGHSHVYWYRQLPEEGLKFMVYLQKENIIDESGMPKERFSAEFPKEGPSILRIQQVVRGDSAAYFCASSPDRTPDTGELFFGEGSRLTVL.